Given below is one T cell receptor (beta chain) in context. These data belong to a study of cytomegalovirus exposure and HLA in healthy donors. The CDR3 runs 13 residues. Germline V lookup: CDR1 MNHNS, CDR2 SASEGT. V lost 8 bases, J lost 4 bases, and 11 bases lay in between. Method: immunoSEQ multiplex PCR; TCRdb's copy keeps in-frame clones and lacks some. The repertoire holds more than 100,000 clones, with about nine tenths as singletons. This TCR was sampled from a young man in good health and CMV-seronegative. Sequencing used PBMCs. This chain joins TRBV6-1 and TRBJ2-2; D ambiguous. CDR3 nucleotides: TGTGCCAGCTCCCGACAAAGCACCGGGGAGCTGTTTTTT. This gives the protein CASSRQSTGELFF.